Listed here are 9 T cell receptor beta chains from one sample, sequenced in a study of shared clonotypes between healthy human individuals. It was CD45RO-negative cells, positively selected for CCR7, that made up naive CD8 cells, with terminally differentiated effector memory CD45RA+ cells excluded. Only in-frame clones appear in the TCRdb table, and some are missing; sequencing was by immunoSEQ multiplex PCR. The sample has over 2 million clones, approximately 95% seen once. The source material was naive CD8+ T cells sorted from blood. The receptors here all came from a man aged 18 to 30 in good health.

Worth noting for this clone: Other DNA sequences from this sample encode an identical CDR3 as well. The rearrangement links TRBV7-9 to TRBJ2-3; no firm D call. Germline CDR1 SEHNR, CDR2 FQNEAQ (reference sequence). V lost 5 bases to trimming and J lost 0 bases, with 9 bases between them. The CDR3 consists of 14 residues. DNA of the CDR3: TGTGCCAGCAGCCTTTCCCATAGCACAGATACGCAGTATTTT. Translating gives CASSLSHSTDTQYF.

This chain uses TRBV2 with TRBJ2-7; weak D call: TRBD2 (6 bases). The CDR3 runs 14 residues. V lost 4 bases and J 5 bases, leaving 15 bases between the germline ends. Germline V gene data show CDR1 as SNHLY and CDR2 as FYNNEI. The CDR3 DNA sequence: TGTGCCAGCAGTGGGGAGGAGGTCCCCCACGAGCAGTACTTC. Translation: CASSGEEVPHEQYF.

V gene TRBV5-6 combines with J gene TRBJ2-3; TRBD2 matches 10 bases. With 1 base clipped from V and 1 base from J, the junction kept 9 bases outside the gene matches. Germline CDR1 SGHDT, CDR2 YYEEEE. CDR3 length: 18 residues. This chain's CDR3 is CASSLILAGVFGTDTQYF. DNA for the CDR3: TGTGCCAGCAGCTTGATCCTAGCGGGAGTGTTCGGCACAGATACGCAGTATTTT.

V usage is TRBV14 and J usage is TRBJ2-2, with D perhaps matching TRBD1 (5 bases). The CDR3 extends over 17 amino acids. The germline gives CDR1 SGHDN, CDR2 FVKESK. The germline V and J ends were trimmed by 0 bases and 4 bases, with 15 bases remaining between them. The CDR3 DNA reads TGTGCCAGCAGCCAAGAGGACACCTCATTTCCCACCGGGGAGCTGTTTTTT. Translation: CASSQEDTSFPTGELFF.

The chain carries TRBV27 and TRBJ1-2; D perhaps matches TRBD1 (5 bases). This CDR3 comprises 17 residues. V was cut by 4 bases and J by 0 bases, with 18 bases left in between. CDR1 MNHEY and CDR2 SMNVEV come from the germline V gene (reference sequence). This CDR3 reads CASSSAGQGISNYGYTF. In nucleotides, the CDR3 is TGTGCCAGCAGTTCGGCTGGGCAGGGTATATCTAACTATGGCTACACCTTC.

V is TRBV2 and J is TRBJ2-7; TRBD1 matches 8 bases. J gave up 2 bases and V 4 bases, and 4 bases lay outside the gene matches. The CDR3 consists of 14 residues. CDR1 SNHLY and CDR2 FYNNEI come from the germline V gene. CDR3 coding DNA: TGTGCCAGCAGTGTGCCAGGGGGCGCCTACGAGCAGTACTTC. Its translation: CASSVPGGAYEQYF.

The CDR3 is CASSPRAGDDEQYF. The CDR3 DNA follows: TGCGCCAGCAGCCCCCGCGCAGGGGACGACGAGCAGTACTTC. This chain links TRBV5-1 with TRBJ2-7, with D possibly being TRBD1 (6 bases). CDR3 length equals 14 residues. With 4 bases removed from V and 5 bases from J, the gap between germline ends came to 16 bases. In germline, CDR1 is SGHRS, CDR2 YFSETQ.

The J gene is TRBJ2-7, the V gene TRBV7-6; tentatively, D is TRBD1 or TRBD2 (5 bases each). The CDR3 consists of 16 residues. Germline CDR1 and CDR2: SGHVS and FNYEAQ. Trimming took 5 bases from V and 5 from J, leaving 22 bases between them. This CDR3 is CASSPSIAGGSNEQYF. CDR3 coding DNA: TGTGCCAGCAGCCCCAGTATCGCTGGGGGATCAAACGAGCAGTACTTC.

This clone was observed a single time. This rearrangement joins TRBV15 to TRBJ2-7, with 8 bases that match TRBD2. The germline V gene has CDR1 LNHNV and CDR2 YYDKDF (reference sequence). There are 15 residues in the CDR3. The V gene end was trimmed by 6 bases and the J gene end by 0 bases; junction bases not matched to a gene: 7. The CDR3 DNA follows: TGTGCCACCAGGTCCGCAGCGGGAGCCTCCTACGAGCAGTACTTC. It encodes CATRSAAGASYEQYF. Supplemented by reference TRBV15 and TRBJ2-7, the full variable domain reads DAMVIQNPRYQVTQFGKPVTLSCSQTLNHNVMYWYQQKSSQAPKLLFHYYDKDFNNEADTPDNFQSRRPNTSFCFLDIRSPGLGDTAMYLCATRSAAGASYEQYFGPGTRLTVT.